This T cell receptor (beta chain) was identified in a study of blood T cell repertoires in COVID-19. Study information: The study drew acute and convalescent COVID-19 samples from the United States, Italy and Spain. PBMCs, B-cell-depleted T cells, or T cells provided the cDNA or gDNA that made up the material.

Original handling: Researchers report that nucleated cell counts were estimated from reference gene primer amplification. Here immunoSEQ multiplex PCR was the method, and the copy in TCRdb shows in-frame clones only, minus some. That table gives V, J and clone size, and the DNA gave D and trimming. The profile shows more than 150,000 clones, less than 90% of them singletons. The CDR3 is 16 amino acids. Germline-derived CDR1 and CDR2 are MNHEY and SMNVEV (reference sequence). The J segment lost 7 bases and the V segment lost 6 bases, leaving 11 bases of the junction unmatched. The V call is TRBV27, the J call TRBJ2-1; 11 bases line up with TRBD1. The sample was peripheral blood. The receptor was derived from a man between 65 and 85 years old with active or convalescent COVID-19. CDR3 sequence: CASSGQGALPWNEQFF. The CDR3 DNA is TGTGCCAGCAGCGGACAGGGGGCCCTTCCGTGGAATGAGCAGTTCTTC.